These 10 T cell receptor beta chains came from one sample sequenced in a study of cytomegalovirus exposure and HLA in healthy donors. PCR amplification relied on 60 Vbeta primers (plus 13 Jbeta primers). The method was immunoSEQ multiplex PCR; TCRdb's version includes in-frame clones alone and lacks a portion of them. The repertoire consists of over 150,000 clones, with approximately 80% occurring once and the leading ten covering roughly 2.8%. Sequencing was carried out using PBMCs. The receptor set was obtained from a woman aged 40 to 50 in good health and CMV-seropositive.

The DNA of the CDR3 is TGTGCCAGCAGCCCCGGGCAGGGGGTCTATCAGCCCCAGCATTTT. Translation gives CASSPGQGVYQPQHF. The gene calls are TRBV7-2 and TRBJ1-5, with 7 positions matching TRBD1. With V trimmed by 5 bases and J by 5 bases, 9 bases remained unmatched. There are 15 residues in the CDR3. Germline CDR1 reads SGHTA; CDR2 reads FQGNSA.

This chain connects TRBV5-6 to TRBJ2-7; 7 bases agree with TRBD1. V was pared by 4 bases and J by 3 bases, with 13 bases of the junction left unmatched. This CDR3 contains 16 residues. From germline, CDR1 is SGHDT and CDR2 YYEEEE. This chain's CDR3 is CASSPLRDRRDYEQYF. The CDR3 nucleotides are TGTGCCAGCAGCCCTTTGAGGGACAGAAGAGACTACGAGCAGTACTTC.

The V and J genes are TRBV5-6 and TRBJ2-7; TRBD2 matches at 16 bases. Trimming removed 7 bases from V and 7 bases from J; junction bases left unmatched: 14. The germline V gene has CDR1 SGHDT and CDR2 YYEEEE. This CDR3 region has 17 residues. The CDR3 sequence: CASVESGGLAGGQEQYF. Here the CDR3 DNA reads TGTGCCAGCGTCGAGTCGGGGGGACTAGCGGGGGGGCAGGAGCAGTACTTC.

The chain links TRBV2 to TRBJ1-1; TRBD1 matches at 8 bases. CDR3 size: 15 residues. Looked up from germline, CDR1 is SNHLY and CDR2 is FYNNEI. The V gene end was trimmed by 6 bases and the J gene end by 1 base; junction bases not matched to a gene: 7. The CDR3 here is CASRRDRFQNTEAFF. CDR3 nucleotide sequence: TGTGCCAGCAGGCGGGACAGGTTCCAGAACACTGAAGCTTTCTTT.

V and J are TRBV28 and TRBJ1-2, with no clear D. Trimming stripped 6 bases from V and 4 bases from J, with 12 bases between. This CDR3 spans 13 amino acids. In germline, CDR1 is MDHEN, CDR2 SYDVKM. The CDR3 loop reads CASSPPQSYGYTF. The CDR3 DNA reads TGTGCCAGCAGCCCACCACAGTCCTATGGCTACACCTTC.

There are a few counts of this clone. The chain has TRBV9 and TRBJ2-3; possibly TRBD1 for D (7 bases). Trimming removed 5 bases at V and 2 bases at J, with 15 bases between. The CDR3 consists of 15 residues. CDR1 SGDLS and CDR2 YYNGEE come from the germline V gene. In nucleotides, the CDR3 is TGTGCCAGCAGGGGGGGCAGGGGGGACACAGATACGCAGTATTTT. The encoded protein is CASRGGRGDTDTQYF.

The chain has TRBV7-7 and TRBJ2-1; 9 nucleotides line up with TRBD1. Germline V gene lookup returns CDR1 SSHAT and CDR2 FNYEAQ (reference sequence). The J segment lost 5 bases and the V segment lost 3 bases, leaving 2 bases of the junction unmatched. The CDR3 is made up of 14 amino acids. The CDR3 nucleotides read TGTGCCAGCAGCTTGGGGACAGGGAACAATGAGCAGTTCTTC. It translates to CASSLGTGNNEQFF.

The J gene is TRBJ1-1, the V gene TRBV6-5, with unresolved D. Germline loops: CDR1 MNHEY, CDR2 SVGAGI. CDR3 length: 14 residues. V dropped 5 bases and J dropped 2 bases, with 12 bases sitting between them. The CDR3 DNA reads TGTGCCAGCAGTGAAAGGCAGGTCAACACTGAAGCTTTCTTT. The encoded protein is CASSERQVNTEAFF.

V is TRBV12-5 and J is TRBJ2-1; D gene unclear. Germline loops: CDR1 LGHNT, CDR2 FRNRAP. CDR3 length: 14 residues. V was cut by 6 bases and J by 10 bases, with 19 bases left in between. CDR3 protein: CASGLTPGSEEQFF. The CDR3 nucleotides read TGTGCTAGTGGCCTAACTCCCGGGTCTGAAGAGCAGTTCTTC.

In this sample, this clone turned up a few times. This sequence joins TRBV29-1 and TRBJ2-3; the match to TRBD2 covers 13 bases. Germline values: CDR1 SQVTM, CDR2 ANQGSEA. The CDR3 totals 15 residues. Trimming cost V 6 bases and J 1 base; bases outside gene matches: 4. CDR3 bases: TGCAGCGTGGCTGGGACTAGCGGGGGCACAGATACGCAGTATTTT. It is translated as CSVAGTSGGTDTQYF.